This T cell receptor beta chain was retrieved from a study of blood T cell repertoires in COVID-19. On the study more broadly: The origin of the acute and convalescent COVID-19 samples was the United States, Italy and Spain. Sample material is recorded as cDNA or gDNA derived from T cells, B-cell-depleted T cells, or PBMCs.

Repertoires were generated with immunoSEQ multiplex PCR, while TCRdb's copy carries only in-frame clones and drops some. The sample holds about 55,000 clones; approximately 91% are singletons and the top ten take approximately 8%. This TCR was sampled from a man in his 60s with active COVID-19. Sequenced input: peripheral blood.

The DNA for the CDR3 is TGTGCCAGCAAACAGGCGAACACCGGGGAGCTGTTTTTT. Translated, it gives CASKQANTGELFF. The V gene is TRBV27, the J gene TRBJ2-2; a weak D match, TRBD1 (5 bases). Germline-derived CDR1 and CDR2 are MNHEY and SMNVEV (reference sequence). The V gene lost 7 bases and the J gene lost 0 bases, with 6 bases spanning the gap. The CDR3 is 13 residues long.